These 29 T cell receptor beta chains were all obtained from the same sample, sequenced in a study of CD8 T cells in ankylosing spondylitis. One entry per CDR3 protein results from TCRdb running MiXCR on the 5' RACE reads. Counted here are about 400,000 distinct CDR3 sequences, about 20% occurring once; the ten biggest clones make up 13%. Sequenced sample: blood, either unsorted or a sorted T cell fraction (not recorded which). The receptors derive from a male donor with ankylosing spondylitis or in good health (not recorded which).

The J gene is TRBJ2-1, the V gene TRBV2, with TRBD2 matching 11 bases. V lost 6 bases, J lost 1 base, and 2 bases stayed unmatched. The CDR3 has 15 residues. Germline V gene data show CDR1 as SNHLY and CDR2 as FYNNEI. CDR3 sequence reads: CASRGLAESYNEQFF. The CDR3 nucleotides read TGTGCCAGCAGGGGACTAGCGGAGTCCTACAATGAGCAGTTCTTC.

This clonotype was observed a handful of times. V gene TRBV4-2 combines with J gene TRBJ2-1, with 9 bases fitting TRBD2. Germline V lookup: CDR1 LGHNA, CDR2 YNFKEQ. This CDR3 comprises 16 residues. The V and J ends lost 3 bases and 2 bases, in that order; junction bases with no gene match: 5. CDR3 amino acids: CASSHERGDTYNEQFF. The CDR3, as DNA: TGTGCCAGCAGCCACGAGCGGGGGGACACCTACAATGAGCAGTTCTTC.

This clonotype was observed a single time. The chain carries TRBV7-9 and TRBJ2-1; D remains ambiguous. Trimming shortened V by 5 bases and J by 4 bases, and 6 bases separated the two germline ends. The CDR3 length is 12 residues. Germline CDR1 and CDR2: SEHNR and FQNEAQ (reference sequence). CDR3 loop: CASSNGYNEQFF. The CDR3 nucleotides are TGTGCCAGCAGCAATGGGTACAATGAGCAGTTCTTC.

There are a few counts of this clonotype. The V gene is TRBV20-1, the J gene TRBJ2-2, with D possibly TRBD2 on 5 matching bases. The CDR3 runs 14 residues. Looked up from germline, CDR1 is DFQATT and CDR2 is SNEGSKA (reference sequence). The V end was cut by 0 bases, the J end by 5 bases, with 10 bases between. The CDR3 sequence is CSAREVGGTGELFF. The CDR3 bases are TGCAGTGCTAGAGAAGTCGGAGGAACCGGGGAGCTGTTTTTT.

The chain has TRBV19 and TRBJ2-5, with 9 bases fitting TRBD1. The CDR3 has 16 residues. Germline lookup yields CDR1 LNHDA and CDR2 SQIVND (reference sequence). CDR3 loop: CPPHKPGTGTQETQYF. CDR3 bases: TGTCCCCCACACAAACCGGGGACAGGGACTCAAGAGACCCAGTACTTC.

J is TRBJ2-7 and V is TRBV5-1, with 8 bases aligning to TRBD1. The J segment lost 2 bases and the V segment lost 0 bases, leaving 4 bases of the junction unmatched. This CDR3 is 15 amino acids long. The V gene's germline CDR1 is SGHRS and CDR2 YFSETQ. The CDR3 region has the DNA TGCGCCAGCAGCTTGGGCGGACAGGGTCCCTACGAGCAGTACTTC. Protein product: CASSLGGQGPYEQYF.

V and J are TRBV27 and TRBJ2-7, with 11 nucleotides matching TRBD1. The CDR3 is made up of 12 amino acids. J was trimmed by 4 bases and V by 10 bases; bases with no gene match: 3. The germline gives CDR1 MNHEY, CDR2 SMNVEV (reference sequence). CDR3 in DNA: TGTGCCACCGGGGACAGGGGGTACGAGCAGTACTTC. Encoded protein: CATGDRGYEQYF.

In its sample, this clonotype was seen a few times. The chain links TRBV25-1 to TRBJ1-5; TRBD1 might be the D (5 bases). The CDR3 length is 13 residues. Trimming took 4 bases from V and 7 from J, leaving 11 bases between them. Germline V gene data show CDR1 as MGHDK and CDR2 as SYGVNS. Here the CDR3 reads CASSAGGGQPQHF. The CDR3 nucleotides read TGTGCCAGCAGTGCGGGGGGAGGGCAGCCCCAGCATTTT.

This clonotype was counted a few times. V usage is TRBV28 and J usage is TRBJ1-2, with TRBD1 as a possible D gene (5 bases). Germline CDR1 MDHEN, CDR2 SYDVKM. CDR3 length equals 13 residues. The V and J ends lost 10 bases and 7 bases respectively, with 19 bases between them. CDR3 amino acids: CATGGGREPGYTF. CDR3 DNA: TGTGCCACGGGCGGGGGACGAGAGCCTGGCTACACCTTC.

This clonotype was observed a handful of times. CDR3 loop: CASSYNRGGGYQETQYF. Written as DNA, the CDR3 is TGTGCCAGCAGCTATAACAGGGGAGGGGGGTACCAAGAGACCCAGTACTTC. V gene TRBV7-6 combines with J gene TRBJ2-5, with D perhaps assigned TRBD1 or TRBD2 (7 bases each). V gave up 4 bases and J gave up 0 bases, with 18 bases separating them. Germline V lookup: CDR1 SGHVS, CDR2 FNYEAQ. The CDR3 has 17 amino acids. The whole variable domain, remainder taken from reference TRBV7-6 and TRBJ2-5, is GAGVSQSPRYKVTKRGQDVALRCDPISGHVSLYWYRQALGQGPEFLTYFNYEAQQDKSGLPNDRFSAERPEGSISTLTIQRTEQRDSAMYRCASSYNRGGGYQETQYFGPGTRLLVL.

V and J are TRBV7-9 and TRBJ2-7; no clear D gene. The ends were cut back, 4 bases at V and 0 bases at J, with 16 bases in the middle. This CDR3 comprises 16 residues. CDR1 and CDR2 from the germline V gene are SEHNR and FQNEAQ (reference sequence). In DNA form, the CDR3 reads TGTGCCAGCAGCTCCCTCCGAGGAGTTAGCTCCTACGAGCAGTACTTC. Protein: CASSSLRGVSSYEQYF.

This clonotype was recorded a few times. This rearrangement joins TRBV7-8 to TRBJ2-1; possible D gene TRBD1, 6 bases. CDR1 is SGHVS, CDR2 FQNEAQ, per germline. Trimming left V 1 base short and J 9 bases short, with 13 bases between. This CDR3 is 14 amino acids long. The CDR3 sequence: CASSLGFQGGEQFF. The CDR3 region has the DNA TGTGCCAGCAGCTTAGGTTTCCAAGGGGGTGAGCAGTTCTTC.

The rearrangement links TRBV7-8 to TRBJ2-7, with 9 bases matching TRBD1. V shed 5 bases, J shed 3 bases, and the junction held 11 bases outside the gene matches. This CDR3 is built from 16 residues. Germline CDR1 SGHVS, CDR2 FQNEAQ. CDR3 nucleotides: TGTGCCAGCAGCGGGTGGCGGACAGGGGTTAGCTACGAGCAGTACTTC. Translating gives CASSGWRTGVSYEQYF.

This clonotype was observed a few times. The gene calls are TRBV12-3 or TRBV12-4 and TRBJ2-5, with unresolved D. Deletions cut 4 bases from V and 3 bases from J, with 6 bases between. The CDR3 is made up of 12 amino acids. The CDR3 DNA is TGTGCCAGCAGTTCCCTTGAAGAGACCCAGTACTTC. Amino acid sequence: CASSSLEETQYF.

The chain links TRBV28 to TRBJ2-2, with TRBD1 as a possible D gene (6 bases). This CDR3 has 14 amino acids. The V end lost 6 bases, the J end lost 6 bases, and 14 bases lay between the germline ends. CDR1 and CDR2 (germline): MDHEN, SYDVKM. The CDR3 region is CASSFTGIAGELFF. The CDR3 bases are TGTGCCAGCAGCTTTACAGGGATCGCCGGGGAGCTGTTTTTT.

This clonotype has just a few counts. V is TRBV29-1 and J is TRBJ2-1, with a weak D call TRBD1 (6 bases). Germline CDR1 and CDR2: SQVTM and ANQGSEA. V was cut by 7 bases and J by 4 bases, with 17 bases left in between. The CDR3 runs to 14 residues. The CDR3 sequence: CSGRGLGGYNEQFF. The CDR3 DNA reads as TGCAGCGGCAGGGGCCTCGGTGGATACAATGAGCAGTTCTTC.

The rearrangement uses TRBV7-8 and TRBJ2-5; D is perhaps TRBD2 (6 bases). The V end lost 3 bases, the J end lost 2 bases, and 16 bases lay between the germline ends. The CDR3 has 16 amino acids. The V gene's germline CDR1 is SGHVS and CDR2 FQNEAQ. The CDR3 DNA reads as TGTGCCAGCAGCTTCCGCCCGGGACTCCAGCAAGAGACCCAGTACTTC. This codes for CASSFRPGLQQETQYF. The full variable domain, in which reference TRBV7-8 and TRBJ2-5 provide the parts outside the CDR3, is GAGVSQSPRYKVAKRGQDVALRCDPISGHVSLFWYQQALGQGPEFLTYFQNEAQLDKSGLPSDRFFAERPEGSVSTLKIQRTQQEDSAVYLCASSFRPGLQQETQYFGPGTRLLVL.

In this sample, this clonotype turned up a few times. The CDR3 DNA is TGTGCCAGCAGTGAAGCAGGCACCCCCTACGAGCAGTACTTC. This encodes CASSEAGTPYEQYF. The V and J genes are TRBV2 and TRBJ2-7; D unclear. Germline V lookup: CDR1 SNHLY, CDR2 FYNNEI. V shed 0 bases and J shed 2 bases, with 8 bases lying between them. The CDR3 runs to 14 residues.

This clonotype was recorded at least ten times. V usage is TRBV12-3 or TRBV12-4 and J usage is TRBJ1-1; 8 nucleotides match TRBD1. The CDR3 runs to 13 residues. V shed 6 bases and J 10 bases; nucleotides not matched to a gene: 10. CDR3 bases: TGTGCCAGCAGCCCCGGACAGGGTTTGGGAGCTTTCTTT. It encodes CASSPGQGLGAFF.

This clonotype was observed a few times. This chain connects TRBV20-1 to TRBJ2-7; 12 bases align to TRBD2. V lost 4 bases and J lost 3; bases outside the gene matches: 7. The CDR3 extends over 15 amino acids. CDR1 DFQATT and CDR2 SNEGSKA come from the germline V gene (reference sequence). The CDR3 here is CSATRLAGELYEQYF. The CDR3 DNA reads as TGCAGTGCTACCCGACTAGCGGGGGAACTCTACGAGCAGTACTTC.

The V call is TRBV7-2, the J call TRBJ2-1, with 9 bases matching TRBD2. Germline V gives CDR1 SGHTA, CDR2 FQGNSA. Losses at the gene ends were 5 bases for V and 4 bases for J; bases not matched to a gene: 6. This CDR3 region has 15 residues. The CDR3 DNA is TGTGCCAGCAGCCCCGAGCGGGGGGAGTACAATGAGCAGTTCTTC. Protein sequence: CASSPERGEYNEQFF.

Only a few counts were recorded for this clonotype. J is TRBJ2-6 and V is TRBV20-1; D not resolved. Per germline, CDR1 DFQATT and CDR2 SNEGSKA (reference sequence). Trimming cost V 2 bases and J 4 bases, with 3 bases left between them. There are 12 residues in the CDR3. The CDR3 nucleotides are TGCAGTGCTAGAACCGGGGCCAACGTCCTGACTTTC. This gives the protein CSARTGANVLTF.

This clonotype has more than one count but fewer than ten. This chain joins TRBV6-5 and TRBJ2-7; a possible D gene is TRBD1 (6 bases). V was trimmed by 5 bases and J by 4 bases, leaving 12 bases between them. The CDR3 covers 13 residues. The germline V gene encodes CDR1 MNHEY and CDR2 SVGAGI. In nucleotides, the CDR3 is TGTGCCAGCAGTCACAGGGAAAATTACGAGCAGTACTTC. The encoded protein is CASSHRENYEQYF.

The chain links TRBV11-2 to TRBJ2-7; 8 bases fit TRBD1. Germline V gene lookup returns CDR1 SGHAT and CDR2 FQNNGV. J gave up 2 bases and V 5 bases, and 5 bases lay outside the gene matches. The CDR3 length is 14 residues. Written as DNA, the CDR3 is TGTGCCAGCAGCCCGGACAGGGTTGCCTACGAGCAGTACTTC. Its protein product is CASSPDRVAYEQYF.

This clonotype was detected only a few times. This sequence joins TRBV27 and TRBJ2-1; 8 nucleotides line up with TRBD2. Germline trimming cut 6 bases from V and 5 bases from J; bases unmatched to any gene: 9. Germline CDR1 MNHEY, CDR2 SMNVEV (reference sequence). The CDR3 contains 15 residues. CDR3 DNA sequence: TGTGCCAGCAGCCCAGAGCGGGGGACTGACAATGAGCAGTTCTTC. This translates into CASSPERGTDNEQFF.

V and J are TRBV5-1 and TRBJ2-4; a possible D gene is TRBD1 (6 bases). The CDR3 totals 17 residues. V lost 4 bases and J lost 0, with 17 bases in between. From germline, CDR1 is SGHRS and CDR2 YFSETQ. The CDR3 is CASSPGGVGGAKNIQYF. The CDR3 DNA reads TGCGCCAGCAGCCCAGGTGGGGTAGGGGGAGCCAAAAACATTCAGTACTTC.

This clonotype counts as medium-sized. The chain combines TRBV6-1 with TRBJ2-1; maybe TRBD1 (6 bases). Trimming pared 2 bases from V and 1 base from J, leaving 9 bases between. CDR1 MNHNS and CDR2 SASEGT come from the germline V gene. The CDR3 has 15 residues. The CDR3 sequence: CASSESQGSYNEQFF. The CDR3 nucleotides are TGTGCCAGCAGTGAATCACAGGGATCCTACAATGAGCAGTTCTTC.

The chain has TRBV2 and TRBJ2-7, with D possibly TRBD2 on 5 matching bases. V gave up 7 bases and J gave up 5 bases, with 12 bases separating them. The germline gives CDR1 SNHLY, CDR2 FYNNEI. The CDR3 extends over 12 amino acids. This chain's CDR3 is CASILTGDEQYF. CDR3 DNA: TGTGCCAGCATCCTGACCGGGGACGAGCAGTACTTC.

V usage is TRBV27 and J usage is TRBJ2-7; D may be TRBD1 or TRBD2 (6 bases each). CDR1 MNHEY and CDR2 SMNVEV come from the germline V gene (reference sequence). The germline V and J ends were trimmed by 2 bases and 3 bases, with 11 bases remaining between them. This CDR3 has 14 residues. DNA of the CDR3: TGTGCCAGCAGTTTAAGACAGGAGGGCTACGAGCAGTACTTC. Residues: CASSLRQEGYEQYF.